These T cell receptor beta chains were read from a single sample in a study of metastatic and nonmetastatic thyroid tumors. TCRdb re-analyzed the PCR reads through MiXCR. The table lists tens of thousands of clones, 19% of them singletons. Sequencing used blood. Every receptor here comes from a male donor with papillary thyroid cancer or a benign thyroid nodule (not recorded which). Some clones in this sample may be carry-over from other donors' samples. Both conserved end residues are part of each CDR3. Each record gives: CDR3 protein, CDR3 DNA, clone size, V gene, J gene, D gene. A D gene is named only where the DNA matches it firmly. Clone size is shown for a subset of rows, as once, few, many or a class of expanded clone.

CDR3 protein: CAITPGPGSDEQFF; CDR3 DNA: TGTGCCATCACCCCGGGACCGGGTTCCGATGAGCAGTTCTTC; clone size: few; V gene: TRBV10-3; J gene: TRBJ2-1; D gene: -
CDR3 protein: CASSEDTDTQYF; CDR3 DNA: TGTGCCAGCAGTGAGGACACAGATACGCAGTATTTT; clone size: medium-sized; V gene: TRBV2; J gene: TRBJ2-3; D gene: -
CDR3 protein: CASSVEGSIDGANALTF; CDR3 DNA: TGTGCCAGCAGTGTGGAGGGTTCAATCGATGGGGCCAACGCACTGACTTTC; clone size: few; V gene: TRBV6-1; J gene: TRBJ2-6; D gene: -
CDR3 protein: CASSPPREKLFF; CDR3 DNA: TGTGCCAGCAGTCCCCCAAGAGAAAAACTGTTTTTT; clone size: many; V gene: TRBV28; J gene: TRBJ1-4; D gene: -
CDR3 protein: CAISEGVPYEQYF; CDR3 DNA: TGTGCCATCAGTGAGGGGGTACCCTACGAGCAGTACTTC; clone size: many; V gene: TRBV10-3; J gene: TRBJ2-7; D gene: -
CDR3 protein: CASNKPGQTNYGYTF; CDR3 DNA: TGTGCCAGCAACAAACCGGGACAAACTAACTATGGCTACACCTTC; clone size: many; V gene: TRBV28; J gene: TRBJ1-2; D gene: -
CDR3 protein: CASSTVSGTWGYTF; CDR3 DNA: TGTGCCAGCAGCACGGTATCCGGGACATGGGGCTACACCTTC; clone size: many; V gene: TRBV5-6; J gene: TRBJ1-2; D gene: -
CDR3 protein: CASSLARSDQPQHF; CDR3 DNA: TGTGCCAGCAGTTTAGCCCGGTCGGATCAGCCCCAGCATTTT; clone size: medium-sized; V gene: TRBV28; J gene: TRBJ1-5; D gene: -
CDR3 protein: CASRRDGTFNQPQHF; CDR3 DNA: TGTGCCAGCAGACGGGACGGGACTTTCAATCAGCCCCAGCATTTT; clone size: few; V gene: TRBV12-3/TRBV12-4; J gene: TRBJ1-5; D gene: -
CDR3 protein: CASSLRGGTGPYNEQFF; CDR3 DNA: TGTGCCAGCAGCCTACGAGGGGGAACTGGGCCCTACAATGAGCAGTTCTTC; clone size: many; V gene: TRBV11-2; J gene: TRBJ2-1; D gene: -
CDR3 protein: CASTSANYGYTF; CDR3 DNA: TGCGCCAGCACATCAGCGAACTATGGCTACACATTC; clone size: once; V gene: TRBV5-1; J gene: TRBJ1-2; D gene: -
CDR3 protein: CASSSGLGGNTIYF; CDR3 DNA: TGCGCCAGCAGTAGTGGGTTGGGAGGAAACACCATATATTTT; clone size: -; V gene: TRBV5-1; J gene: TRBJ1-3; D gene: -
CDR3 protein: CAISDPGLHSGNTIYF; CDR3 DNA: TGTGCCATCAGTGACCCCGGGCTACACTCTGGAAACACCATATATTTT; clone size: many; V gene: TRBV10-3; J gene: TRBJ1-3; D gene: -
CDR3 protein: CASSPDSTDTQYF; CDR3 DNA: TGTGCCAGCAGCCCCGACAGCACAGATACGCAGTATTTT; clone size: -; V gene: TRBV7-9; J gene: TRBJ2-3; D gene: -
CDR3 protein: CASSLSQGAWETQYF; CDR3 DNA: TGTGCCAGCAGTTTATCGCAGGGGGCTTGGGAGACCCAGTACTTC; clone size: many; V gene: TRBV27; J gene: TRBJ2-5; D gene: TRBD1
CDR3 protein: CATSDSQFGGKETQYF; CDR3 DNA: TGTGCCACCAGTGATTCTCAGTTCGGGGGCAAAGAGACCCAGTACTTC; clone size: few; V gene: TRBV24-1; J gene: TRBJ2-5; D gene: -
CDR3 protein: CASSYSANGETQYF; CDR3 DNA: TGTGCCAGCAGTTACTCGGCGAACGGGGAGACCCAGTACTTC; clone size: few; V gene: TRBV6-2/TRBV6-3; J gene: TRBJ2-5; D gene: -
CDR3 protein: CSARMRSGFYEQYF; CDR3 DNA: TGCAGTGCCCGTATGAGGTCCGGCTTCTACGAGCAGTACTTC; clone size: many; V gene: TRBV20-1; J gene: TRBJ2-7; D gene: -
CDR3 protein: CASSEHLAYNEQFF; CDR3 DNA: TGTGCCAGCAGTGAACACCTAGCCTACAATGAGCAGTTCTTC; clone size: medium-sized; V gene: TRBV6-1; J gene: TRBJ2-1; D gene: -
CDR3 protein: CVSLPSQGIYEQYF; CDR3 DNA: TGTGTCAGCTTACCATCACAGGGAATCTACGAGCAGTACTTC; clone size: -; V gene: TRBV18; J gene: TRBJ2-7; D gene: -
CDR3 protein: CATSVGSSLEQYF; CDR3 DNA: TGTGCCACCAGTGTTGGGAGTTCCTTAGAGCAGTACTTC; clone size: -; V gene: TRBV24-1; J gene: TRBJ2-7; D gene: -
CDR3 protein: CASSSRTHSGSIYEQYF; CDR3 DNA: TGTGCCAGTAGTTCTCGAACCCACAGCGGGAGTATCTACGAGCAGTACTTC; clone size: medium-sized; V gene: TRBV6-2/TRBV6-3; J gene: TRBJ2-7; D gene: TRBD2
CDR3 protein: CASGPGAPEQFF; CDR3 DNA: TGTGCTAGTGGTCCCGGCGCCCCCGAGCAGTTCTTC; clone size: many; V gene: TRBV12-5; J gene: TRBJ2-1; D gene: -
CDR3 protein: CASSPHTGEGYGYTF; CDR3 DNA: TGTGCCAGCAGCCCCCATACGGGAGAGGGCTATGGCTACACCTTC; clone size: many; V gene: TRBV9; J gene: TRBJ1-2; D gene: -
CDR3 protein: CASSISPSTGDYGYTF; CDR3 DNA: TGTGCCAGTAGTATTTCCCCATCGACAGGGGACTATGGCTACACCTTC; clone size: many; V gene: TRBV19; J gene: TRBJ1-2; D gene: TRBD1
CDR3 protein: CAIANPRGSYNEQFF; CDR3 DNA: TGTGCCATCGCCAACCCCAGGGGGTCCTACAATGAGCAGTTCTTC; clone size: many; V gene: TRBV7-8; J gene: TRBJ2-1; D gene: TRBD1
CDR3 protein: CAWKGRLDYNEQFF; CDR3 DNA: TGTGCCTGGAAGGGTAGGCTGGACTACAATGAGCAGTTCTTC; clone size: few; V gene: TRBV30; J gene: TRBJ2-1; D gene: -
CDR3 protein: CASSPPGLAVGTDTQYF; CDR3 DNA: TGTGCCAGCAGCCCACCGGGACTAGCGGTAGGCACAGATACGCAGTATTTT; clone size: -; V gene: TRBV14; J gene: TRBJ2-3; D gene: TRBD2
CDR3 protein: CTSIPTTGTGDKYF; CDR3 DNA: TGTACCAGCATACCTACTACCGGGACAGGGGATAAGTACTTC; clone size: many; V gene: TRBV6-1; J gene: TRBJ2-7; D gene: TRBD1
CDR3 protein: CASSFRGFGTEAFF; CDR3 DNA: TGTGCCAGCAGCTTTAGGGGTTTCGGGACTGAAGCTTTCTTT; clone size: -; V gene: TRBV5-4; J gene: TRBJ1-1; D gene: -
CDR3 protein: CASIDGGKDIEAFF; CDR3 DNA: TGTGCCAGCATTGACGGAGGTAAGGACATTGAAGCTTTCTTT; clone size: few; V gene: TRBV25-1; J gene: TRBJ1-1; D gene: -
CDR3 protein: CSARGPLLAGGAEQFF; CDR3 DNA: TGCAGTGCTAGAGGTCCCCTACTAGCGGGGGGGGCTGAGCAGTTCTTC; clone size: -; V gene: TRBV20-1; J gene: TRBJ2-1; D gene: TRBD2
CDR3 protein: CSATTPPSYSNQPQHF; CDR3 DNA: TGCAGTGCCACGACCCCGCCTTCATACAGCAATCAGCCCCAGCATTTT; clone size: once; V gene: TRBV20-1; J gene: TRBJ1-5; D gene: -
CDR3 protein: CASSSQAPFNPSPQHF; CDR3 DNA: TGTGCCAGCAGCTCCCAGGCCCCCTTTAATCCATCGCCCCAGCATTTT; clone size: many; V gene: TRBV7-8; J gene: TRBJ1-5; D gene: -
CDR3 protein: CASSPLEGSGTDTQYF; CDR3 DNA: TGTGCCAGCAGTCCCCTCGAGGGTTCGGGCACAGATACGCAGTATTTT; clone size: -; V gene: TRBV27; J gene: TRBJ2-3; D gene: -
CDR3 protein: CASSSDLNTGELFF; CDR3 DNA: TGTGCCAGCAGTTCCGACCTGAACACCGGGGAGCTGTTTTTT; clone size: medium-sized; V gene: TRBV28; J gene: TRBJ2-2; D gene: -
CDR3 protein: CASSHEQYF; CDR3 DNA: TGTGCCAGCAGCCACGAGCAGTACTTC; clone size: many; V gene: TRBV3-1; J gene: TRBJ2-7; D gene: -
CDR3 protein: CASSIVLAGGPDTGELFF; CDR3 DNA: TGTGCCAGTAGTATAGTCCTAGCGGGAGGGCCCGACACCGGGGAGCTGTTTTTT; clone size: many; V gene: TRBV19; J gene: TRBJ2-2; D gene: TRBD2
CDR3 protein: CAGGTVDTGELFF; CDR3 DNA: TGTGCCGGAGGGACAGTAGACACCGGGGAGCTGTTTTTT; clone size: medium-sized; V gene: TRBV2; J gene: TRBJ2-2; D gene: -
CDR3 protein: CSARVSAITDTQYF; CDR3 DNA: TGCAGTGCTAGAGTGTCCGCGATCACAGATACGCAGTATTTT; clone size: many; V gene: TRBV20-1; J gene: TRBJ2-3; D gene: -
CDR3 protein: CASSPGQETQYF; CDR3 DNA: TGTGCCAGCTCACCAGGGCAAGAGACCCAGTACTTC; clone size: many; V gene: TRBV18; J gene: TRBJ2-5; D gene: -
CDR3 protein: CAISFSADTQYF; CDR3 DNA: TGTGCCATCAGTTTTTCGGCGGATACGCAGTATTTT; clone size: many; V gene: TRBV10-3; J gene: TRBJ2-3; D gene: -
CDR3 protein: CASTWGSEKGGYTF; CDR3 DNA: TGTGCCAGCACTTGGGGCAGCGAGAAGGGGGGCTACACCTTC; clone size: -; V gene: TRBV12-3/TRBV12-4; J gene: TRBJ1-2; D gene: -
CDR3 protein: CASSEMGGGFSNQPQHF; CDR3 DNA: TGCGCCAGCAGTGAGATGGGGGGGGGCTTTAGCAATCAGCCCCAGCATTTT; clone size: few; V gene: TRBV10-1; J gene: TRBJ1-5; D gene: -
CDR3 protein: CASSPTSRPNEQFF; CDR3 DNA: TGCGCCAGCAGCCCCACTAGTCGTCCCAATGAGCAGTTCTTC; clone size: many; V gene: TRBV4-1; J gene: TRBJ2-1; D gene: -
CDR3 protein: CASSEGRPYNEQFF; CDR3 DNA: TGTGCCAGCAGTGAAGGCCGACCGTACAATGAGCAGTTCTTC; clone size: -; V gene: TRBV2; J gene: TRBJ2-1; D gene: -
CDR3 protein: CASRKDSNTIYF; CDR3 DNA: TGTGCCAGCAGGAAGGACAGTAACACCATATATTTT; clone size: medium-sized; V gene: TRBV6-1; J gene: TRBJ1-3; D gene: -
CDR3 protein: CASSQGGTEAFF; CDR3 DNA: TGTGCCAGCAGCCAAGGTGGTACTGAAGCTTTCTTT; clone size: many; V gene: TRBV3-1; J gene: TRBJ1-1; D gene: -
CDR3 protein: CATSESGFGETQYF; CDR3 DNA: TGTGCCACCAGTGAGTCAGGGTTTGGAGAAACACAGTACTTC; clone size: few; V gene: TRBV24-1; J gene: TRBJ2-5; D gene: -
CDR3 protein: CAISGPGTGDTGELFF; CDR3 DNA: TGTGCCATCAGTGGTCCCGGGACAGGGGATACCGGGGAGCTGTTTTTT; clone size: -; V gene: TRBV10-3; J gene: TRBJ2-2; D gene: TRBD1
CDR3 protein: CASSQGLSDTQYF; CDR3 DNA: TGTGCCAGCAGCCAAGGTTTGTCGGATACGCAGTATTTT; clone size: many; V gene: TRBV11-3; J gene: TRBJ2-3; D gene: -
CDR3 protein: CASSRQGISLNYGYTF; CDR3 DNA: TGTGCCAGCAGTCGACAGGGGATTAGTCTTAACTATGGCTACACCTTC; clone size: -; V gene: TRBV6-1; J gene: TRBJ1-2; D gene: TRBD1